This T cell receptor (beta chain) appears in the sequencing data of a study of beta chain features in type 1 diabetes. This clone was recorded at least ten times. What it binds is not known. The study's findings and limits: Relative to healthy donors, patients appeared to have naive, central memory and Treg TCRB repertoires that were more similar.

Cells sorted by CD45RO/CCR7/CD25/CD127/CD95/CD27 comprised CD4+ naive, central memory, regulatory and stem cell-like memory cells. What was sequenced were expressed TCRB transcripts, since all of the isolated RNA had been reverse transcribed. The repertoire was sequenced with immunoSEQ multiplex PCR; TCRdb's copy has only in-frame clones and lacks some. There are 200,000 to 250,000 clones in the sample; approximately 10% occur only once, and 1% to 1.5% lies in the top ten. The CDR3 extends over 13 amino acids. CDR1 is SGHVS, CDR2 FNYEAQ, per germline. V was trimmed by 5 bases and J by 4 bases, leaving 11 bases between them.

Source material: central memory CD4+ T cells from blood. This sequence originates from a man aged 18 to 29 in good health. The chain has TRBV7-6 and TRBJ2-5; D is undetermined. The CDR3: CASSATLPETQYF. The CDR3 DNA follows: TGTGCCAGCAGCGCCACCCTCCCAGAGACCCAGTACTTC. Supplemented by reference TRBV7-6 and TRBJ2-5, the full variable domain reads GAGVSQSPRYKVTKRGQDVALRCDPISGHVSLYWYRQALGQGPEFLTYFNYEAQQDKSGLPNDRFSAERPEGSISTLTIQRTEQRDSAMYRCASSATLPETQYFGPGTRLLVL.